The clone carrying this TCR beta chain showed up just once. The record originates from a study of cytomegalovirus exposure and HLA in healthy donors. Germline loops: CDR1 MGHRA, CDR2 YSYEKL. The CDR3 loop spans 15 amino acids. Trimming cost V 4 bases and J 6 bases; bases outside gene matches: 6. The primer mix had 60 Vbeta and 13 Jbeta primers. Clones were sequenced by immunoSEQ multiplex PCR, and TCRdb holds only the in-frame ones, with some missing. The sample has more than 95,000 clones, 55% to 75% seen once. The V gene is TRBV4-1, the J gene TRBJ2-1; TRBD1 agrees at 10 bases. This receptor was obtained from a man aged 25-45 years in good health and CMV-seronegative. The source material was PBMCs. CDR3 sequence reads: CASSLMGQGTNEQFF. CDR3 bases: TGCGCCAGCAGCCTAATGGGACAGGGGACCAATGAGCAGTTCTTC.